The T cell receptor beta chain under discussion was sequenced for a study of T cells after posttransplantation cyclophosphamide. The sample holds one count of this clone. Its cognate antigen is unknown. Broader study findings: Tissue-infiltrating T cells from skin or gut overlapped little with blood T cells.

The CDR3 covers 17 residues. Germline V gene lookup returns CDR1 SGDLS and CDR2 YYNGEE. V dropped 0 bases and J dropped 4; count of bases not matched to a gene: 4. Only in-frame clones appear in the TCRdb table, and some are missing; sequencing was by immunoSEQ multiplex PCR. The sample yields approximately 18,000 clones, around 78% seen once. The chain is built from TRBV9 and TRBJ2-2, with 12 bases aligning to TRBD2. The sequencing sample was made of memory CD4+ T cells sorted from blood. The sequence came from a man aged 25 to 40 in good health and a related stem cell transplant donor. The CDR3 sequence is CASSVAPLAGGTGELFF. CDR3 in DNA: TGTGCCAGCAGCGTAGCTCCACTAGCGGGGGGCACCGGGGAGCTGTTTTTT.